The T cell receptor beta chain under discussion was sequenced for a study of post-analysis software for immune sequencing data. Across the whole study: Included among the disease courses, which were recorded for the cohort, were relapsing-remitting, secondary progressive and progressive-relapsing multiple sclerosis. General observations from the study: Co-batched samples clustered tightly together by F measure. Significantly decreased normalized Chao1 diversity was recorded for multiple sclerosis patients relative to controls. Four to six TRBV segments were more frequent in patients than controls; TRBV5-6, TRBV5-1 and TRBV20-1 belonged to this group.

This clonotype was counted a few times. Its antigen is not known. Researchers reported that TCR beta cDNA libraries carried unique molecular identifiers. Hundreds of thousands of cDNA molecules came from around 1 to 9.1 million T cells. TCRdb re-called the PCR reads through MiXCR, storing one row per CDR3 protein. The sample includes 450,000 or so distinct CDR3 sequences, over 35% of them seen just once. The length of the CDR3 is 14 residues. Germline CDR1 is SEHNR and CDR2 is FQNEAQ (reference sequence). Trimming stripped 4 bases from V and 7 bases from J, with 16 bases between. The receptor was derived from a girl between 10 and 17 years old with multiple sclerosis. The chain recombines TRBV7-9 with TRBJ2-5; unclear D gene. Sequencing was performed on blood. CDR3 DNA sequence: TGTGCCAGCAGCTCTCCTGTAACGGGTGTGACCCAGTACTTC. This gives the protein CASSSPVTGVTQYF.